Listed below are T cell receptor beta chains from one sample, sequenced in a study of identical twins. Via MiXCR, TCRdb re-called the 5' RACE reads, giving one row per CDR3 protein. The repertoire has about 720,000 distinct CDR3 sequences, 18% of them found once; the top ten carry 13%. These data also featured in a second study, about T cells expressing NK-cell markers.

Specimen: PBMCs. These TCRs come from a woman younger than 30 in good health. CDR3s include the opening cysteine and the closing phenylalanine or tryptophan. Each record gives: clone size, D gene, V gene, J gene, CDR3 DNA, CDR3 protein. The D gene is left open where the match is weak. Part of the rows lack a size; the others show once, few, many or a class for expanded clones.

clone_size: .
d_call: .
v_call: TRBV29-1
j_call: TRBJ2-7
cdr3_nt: TGCAGCGTTGCAAACAGGCGGGAGCAGTACTTC
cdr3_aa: CSVANRREQYF

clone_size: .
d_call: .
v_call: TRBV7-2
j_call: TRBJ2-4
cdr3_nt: TGTGCCAGCAGCTTAGTAACAGGGATGGGGGAAAACATTCAGTACTTC
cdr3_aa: CASSLVTGMGENIQYF

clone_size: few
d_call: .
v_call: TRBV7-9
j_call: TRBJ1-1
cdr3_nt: TGTGCCAGCAGCTTAGGAGGGGGAGGACCCGAAGCTTTCTTT
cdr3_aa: CASSLGGGGPEAFF

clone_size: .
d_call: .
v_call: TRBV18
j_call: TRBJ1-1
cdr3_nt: TGTGCCAGCTCACCCCCACAAGGGAACCCTGAAGCTTTCTTT
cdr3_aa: CASSPPQGNPEAFF

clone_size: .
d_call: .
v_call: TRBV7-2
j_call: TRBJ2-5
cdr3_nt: TGTGCCAGCGCCCCCCCGGAGAAAGAGACCCAGTACTTC
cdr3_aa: CASAPPEKETQYF

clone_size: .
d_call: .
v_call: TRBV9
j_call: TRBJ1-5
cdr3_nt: TGTGCCAGCAGCCTAGGGGACGTCGGTAGGCCCCAGCATTTT
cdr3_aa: CASSLGDVGRPQHF

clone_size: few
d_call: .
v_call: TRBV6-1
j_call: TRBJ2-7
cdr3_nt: TGTGCCAGCAGCGAGATCTTTGCCTACGAGCAGTACTTC
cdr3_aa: CASSEIFAYEQYF

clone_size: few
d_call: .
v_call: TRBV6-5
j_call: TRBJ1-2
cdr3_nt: TGTGCCAGCAGTTACCGACCCGGAGGCGACTATGGCTACACCTTC
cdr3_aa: CASSYRPGGDYGYTF

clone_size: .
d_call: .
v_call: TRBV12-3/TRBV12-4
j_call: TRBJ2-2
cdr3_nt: TGTGCCAGCAGTTTGCGGGGAAACGGGGAGCTGTTTTTT
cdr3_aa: CASSLRGNGELFF

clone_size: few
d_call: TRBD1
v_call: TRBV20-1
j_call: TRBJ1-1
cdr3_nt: TGCAGTGCTAGATACAGGGGGCGCGGGTACACTGAAGCTTTCTTT
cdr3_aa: CSARYRGRGYTEAFF

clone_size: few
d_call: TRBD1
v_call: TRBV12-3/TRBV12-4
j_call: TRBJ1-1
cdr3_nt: TGTGCCAGCAGTTTCGGGGACAGGAACACTGAAGCTTTCTTT
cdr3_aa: CASSFGDRNTEAFF

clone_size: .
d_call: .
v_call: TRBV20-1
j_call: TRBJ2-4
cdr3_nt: TGCAGTGCTATACAGGGCTCCAAAAACATTCAGTACTTC
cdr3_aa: CSAIQGSKNIQYF

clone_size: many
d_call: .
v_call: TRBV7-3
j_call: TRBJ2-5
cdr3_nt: TGTGCCAGCAGCGAAAGGAGAGGCGGTAAAGAGACCCAGTACTTC
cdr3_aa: CASSERRGGKETQYF

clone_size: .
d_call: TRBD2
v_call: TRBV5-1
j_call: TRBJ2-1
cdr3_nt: TGCGCCAGCAGCAGATCCCTAGCGGGAGGGCCCAACAATGAGCAGTTCTTC
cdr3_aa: CASSRSLAGGPNNEQFF

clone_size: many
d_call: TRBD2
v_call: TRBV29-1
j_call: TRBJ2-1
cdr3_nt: TGCAGCGTTCACCCGACTAGCGGGGACTCCTACAATGAGCAGTTCTTC
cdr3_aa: CSVHPTSGDSYNEQFF

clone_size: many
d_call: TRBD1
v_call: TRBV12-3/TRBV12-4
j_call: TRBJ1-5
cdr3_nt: TGTGCCAGCAGCGGACAGGGTAATCAGCCCCAGCATTTT
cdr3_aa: CASSGQGNQPQHF

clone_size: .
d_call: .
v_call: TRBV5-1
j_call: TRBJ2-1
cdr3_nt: TGCGCCAGCAGAGCCGGGCGATCCTACAATGAGCAGTTCTTC
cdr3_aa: CASRAGRSYNEQFF

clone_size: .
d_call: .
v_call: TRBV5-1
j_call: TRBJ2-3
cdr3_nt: TGCGCCAGCAGCTTTTCCCGCGAGGATACGCAGTATTTT
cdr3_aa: CASSFSREDTQYF

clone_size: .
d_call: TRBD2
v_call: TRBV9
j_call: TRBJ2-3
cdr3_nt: TGTGCCAGCAGCGTAGCCGGACTAGCTTGGACAGATACGCAGTATTTT
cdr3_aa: CASSVAGLAWTDTQYF

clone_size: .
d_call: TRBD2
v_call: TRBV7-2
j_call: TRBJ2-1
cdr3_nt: TGTGCCAGCAGCTTAATTGGGGGGGACAATGAGCAGTTCTTC
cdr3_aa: CASSLIGGDNEQFF

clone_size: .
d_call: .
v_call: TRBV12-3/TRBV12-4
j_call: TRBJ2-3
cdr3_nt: TGTGCCAGCAGTTTAGGGGACTCACACCGCACAGATACGCAGTATTTT
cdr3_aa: CASSLGDSHRTDTQYF

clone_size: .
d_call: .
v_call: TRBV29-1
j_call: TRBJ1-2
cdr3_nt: TGCAGCGTTGAGGGGGTGACGGAGGATTATGGCTACACCTTC
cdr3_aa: CSVEGVTEDYGYTF

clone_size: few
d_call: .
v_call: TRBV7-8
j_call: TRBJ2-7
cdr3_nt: TGTGCCAGCAGCTTAGCGGGGGAGAGGCGGTACTTC
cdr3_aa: CASSLAGERRYF

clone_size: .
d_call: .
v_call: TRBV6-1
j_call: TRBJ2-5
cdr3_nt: TGTGCCAGCAGCCTGCGCGGTTTCCAAGAGACCCAGTACTTC
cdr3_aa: CASSLRGFQETQYF

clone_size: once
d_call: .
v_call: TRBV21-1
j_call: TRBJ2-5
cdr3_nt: TGTGCCACTCGGACTAGCTACGGAGAGACCCAGTACTTC
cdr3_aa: CATRTSYGETQYF

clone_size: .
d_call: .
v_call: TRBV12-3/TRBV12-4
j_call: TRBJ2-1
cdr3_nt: TGTGCCAGCAGTTCCTCCTACGGGTACAATGAGCAGTTCTTC
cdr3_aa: CASSSSYGYNEQFF

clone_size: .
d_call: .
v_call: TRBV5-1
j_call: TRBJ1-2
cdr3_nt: TGCGCCAGCAGCTTGGAAGTCGTAGGGGTATCTGGCTACACCTTC
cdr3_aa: CASSLEVVGVSGYTF

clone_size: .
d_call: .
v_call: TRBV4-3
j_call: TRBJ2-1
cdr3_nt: TGCGCCAGCAGCCGCCAAGATTGGGGGAATCTCTACAATGAGCAGTTCTTC
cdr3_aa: CASSRQDWGNLYNEQFF

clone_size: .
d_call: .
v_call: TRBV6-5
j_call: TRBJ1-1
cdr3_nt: TGTGCCAGCAGTTACTCTACTCCCAGGGACACTGAAGCTTTCTTT
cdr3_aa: CASSYSTPRDTEAFF

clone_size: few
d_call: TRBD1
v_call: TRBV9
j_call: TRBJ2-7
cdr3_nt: TGTGCCAGCAGCGCAACCGGGACAGGTGAGCAGTACTTC
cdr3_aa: CASSATGTGEQYF

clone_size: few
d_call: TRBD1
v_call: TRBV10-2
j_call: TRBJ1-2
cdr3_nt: TGCGCCAGCAGTGGATACGCAGGGGGCGGCTATGGCTACACCTTC
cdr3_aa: CASSGYAGGGYGYTF

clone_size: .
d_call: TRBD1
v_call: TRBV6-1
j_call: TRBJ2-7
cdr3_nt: TGTGCCAGCAGTACAGGACAGGGGAGGGAGCAGTACTTC
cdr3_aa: CASSTGQGREQYF

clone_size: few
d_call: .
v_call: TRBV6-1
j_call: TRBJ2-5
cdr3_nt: TGTGCCAGCAGTCCCATCCCGGGAAGGGCCCAGTACTTC
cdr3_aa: CASSPIPGRAQYF